The clone carrying this TCR beta chain was picked up one time. Its specificity is unknown. These data originate in a study of CD8 T cells in Susac syndrome. Trimming took off 5 bases at V and 0 bases at J, with 12 bases between the two ends. The length of the CDR3 is 15 residues. After extraction with the RNeasy kit, about 0.5 to 1 ug of the RNA was reverse transcribed using random hexamers. Amplification of TCR beta CDR3 by immunoSEQ multiplex PCR spanned 54 Vbeta and 13 Jbeta. From the immunoSEQ multiplex PCR reads, TCRdb called clonotypes with MiXCR, one entry per CDR3 protein. In the table there are about 180,000 distinct CDR3 sequences, roughly 94% of which are singletons. Study results and limitations: The relatively small number of individuals in the TCR sequencing and HLA analysis was acknowledged by the study.

Sequenced sample: CD4+ T cells from PBMCs. This sequence joins TRBV12-3 or TRBV12-4 and TRBJ2-3; D gene unclear. This clonotype was obtained from a human donor with Susac syndrome. The CDR3: CASSPRMSSTDTQYF. The CDR3 DNA follows: TGTGCCAGCAGTCCAAGGATGTCTAGCACAGATACGCAGTATTTT.